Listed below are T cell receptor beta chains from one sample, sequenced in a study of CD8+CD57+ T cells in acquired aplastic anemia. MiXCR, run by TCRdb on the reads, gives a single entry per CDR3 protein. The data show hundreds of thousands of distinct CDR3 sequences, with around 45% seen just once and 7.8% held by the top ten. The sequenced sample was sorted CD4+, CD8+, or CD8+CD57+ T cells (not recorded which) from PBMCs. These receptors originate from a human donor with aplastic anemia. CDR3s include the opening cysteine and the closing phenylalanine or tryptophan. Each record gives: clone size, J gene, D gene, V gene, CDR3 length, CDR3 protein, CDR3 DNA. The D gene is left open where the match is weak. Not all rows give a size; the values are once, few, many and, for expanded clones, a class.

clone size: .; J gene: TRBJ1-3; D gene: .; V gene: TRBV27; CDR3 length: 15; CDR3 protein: CASSLSSAAGNTIYF; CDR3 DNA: TGTGCCAGCAGTTTATCCTCGGCAGCCGGAAACACCATATATTTT
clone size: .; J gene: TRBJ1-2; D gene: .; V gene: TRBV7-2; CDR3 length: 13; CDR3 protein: CASSLRGGHGYTF; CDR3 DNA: TGTGCCAGCAGTCTACGGGGTGGGCATGGCTACACCTTC
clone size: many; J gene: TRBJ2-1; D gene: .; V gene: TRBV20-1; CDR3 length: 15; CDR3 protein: CSAPPRRGGGDEQFF; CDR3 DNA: TGCAGTGCTCCACCTAGACGGGGAGGGGGGGATGAGCAGTTCTTC
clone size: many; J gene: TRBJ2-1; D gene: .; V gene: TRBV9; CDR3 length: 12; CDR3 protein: CASSAYRNEQFF; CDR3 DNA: TGTGCCAGCAGCGCTTATCGAAATGAGCAGTTCTTC
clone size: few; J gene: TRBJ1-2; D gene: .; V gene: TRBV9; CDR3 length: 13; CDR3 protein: CASSGRENYGYTF; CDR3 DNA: TGTGCCAGCAGCGGCAGGGAGAACTATGGCTACACCTTC
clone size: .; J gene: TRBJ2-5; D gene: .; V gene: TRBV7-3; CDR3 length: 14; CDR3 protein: CASSLGGDVETQYF; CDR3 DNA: TGTGCCAGCAGCTTAGGGGGAGACGTTGAGACCCAGTACTTC
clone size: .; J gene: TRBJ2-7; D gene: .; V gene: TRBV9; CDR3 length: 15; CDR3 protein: CASSATKTGPYEQYF; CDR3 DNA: TGTGCCAGCAGCGCAACAAAGACAGGACCCTACGAGCAGTACTTC
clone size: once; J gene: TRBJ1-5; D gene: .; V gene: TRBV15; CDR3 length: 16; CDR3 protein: CATSSLVDGQNQPQHF; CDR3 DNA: TGTGCCACCAGCAGCTTAGTAGACGGCCAAAATCAGCCCCAGCATTTT
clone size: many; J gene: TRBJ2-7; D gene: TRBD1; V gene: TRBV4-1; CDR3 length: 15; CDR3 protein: CASSQDIGQGAEQYF; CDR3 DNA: TGCGCCAGCAGCCAAGATATAGGACAGGGGGCCGAGCAGTACTTC
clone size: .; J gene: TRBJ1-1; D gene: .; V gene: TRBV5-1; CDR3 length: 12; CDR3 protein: CASSGAWVGAFF; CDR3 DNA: TGCGCCAGCAGCGGGGCATGGGTTGGAGCTTTCTTT
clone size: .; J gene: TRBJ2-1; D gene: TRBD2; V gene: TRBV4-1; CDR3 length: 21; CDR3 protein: CASSQGLELAEGTITYNEQFF; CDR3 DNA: TGCGCCAGCAGCCAAGGCCTCGAGCTAGCGGAAGGCACAATTACTTACAATGAGCAGTTCTTC
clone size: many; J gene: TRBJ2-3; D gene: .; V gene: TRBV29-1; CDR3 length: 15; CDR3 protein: CSVVRLGAGADTQYF; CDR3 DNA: TGCAGCGTGGTCCGTCTAGGGGCTGGGGCAGATACGCAGTATTTT
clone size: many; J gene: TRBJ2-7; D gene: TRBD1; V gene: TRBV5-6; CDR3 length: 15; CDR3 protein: CASSMGQGRPFEQYF; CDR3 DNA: TGTGCCAGCAGCATGGGACAGGGCCGACCCTTCGAGCAGTACTTC
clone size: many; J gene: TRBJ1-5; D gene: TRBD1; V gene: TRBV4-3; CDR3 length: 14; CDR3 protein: CASSQETGVEPQHF; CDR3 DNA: TGCGCCAGCAGCCAAGAGACAGGGGTAGAGCCCCAGCATTTT
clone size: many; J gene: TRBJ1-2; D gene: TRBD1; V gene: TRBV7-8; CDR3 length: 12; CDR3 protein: CATGEGAGGYTF; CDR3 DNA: TGTGCAACCGGGGAGGGGGCGGGTGGCTACACCTTC
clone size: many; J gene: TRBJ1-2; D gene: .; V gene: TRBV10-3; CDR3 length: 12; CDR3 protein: CAATDKGYGYTF; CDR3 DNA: TGTGCCGCCACTGATAAGGGCTATGGCTACACCTTC
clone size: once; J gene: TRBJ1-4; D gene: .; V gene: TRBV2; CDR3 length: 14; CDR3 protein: CASSGGRRNEKLFF; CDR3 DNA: TGTGCCAGCAGTGGGGGCCGGCGAAATGAAAAACTGTTTTTT
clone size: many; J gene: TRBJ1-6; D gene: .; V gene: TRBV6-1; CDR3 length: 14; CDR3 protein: CASSETGNSSPLHF; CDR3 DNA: TGTGCCAGCAGTGAAACGGGAAATAGCTCACCCCTCCACTTT
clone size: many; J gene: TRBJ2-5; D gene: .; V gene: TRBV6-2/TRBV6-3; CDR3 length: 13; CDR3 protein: CASSSRQQETQYF; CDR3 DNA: TGTGCCAGCAGTTCCAGGCAGCAAGAGACCCAGTACTTC
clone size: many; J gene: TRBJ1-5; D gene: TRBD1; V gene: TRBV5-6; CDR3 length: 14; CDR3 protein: CASSYGTGVQPQHF; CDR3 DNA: TGTGCCAGCAGCTATGGGACAGGGGTACAGCCCCAGCATTTT
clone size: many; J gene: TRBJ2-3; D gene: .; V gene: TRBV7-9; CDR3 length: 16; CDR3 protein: CASSSSVAQGADTQYF; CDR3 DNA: TGTGCCAGCAGCTCCTCGGTAGCCCAGGGAGCAGATACGCAGTATTTT
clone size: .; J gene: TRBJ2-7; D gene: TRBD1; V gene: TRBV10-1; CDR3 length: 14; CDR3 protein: CAISLAGGLYEQYF; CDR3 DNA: TGTGCCATCAGTTTGGCAGGGGGCTTGTACGAGCAGTACTTC
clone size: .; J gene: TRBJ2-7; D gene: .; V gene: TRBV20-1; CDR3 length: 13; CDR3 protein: CSAGVGEGYEQYF; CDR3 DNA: TGCAGTGCCGGAGTAGGGGAAGGGTACGAGCAGTACTTC
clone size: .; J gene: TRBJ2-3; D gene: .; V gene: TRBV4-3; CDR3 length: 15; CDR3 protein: CASSRGDSSTDTQYF; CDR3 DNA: TGCGCCAGCAGCCGAGGAGACAGTAGCACAGATACGCAGTATTTT